The 26 T cell receptor beta chains given below trace back to one sample, sequenced in a study of beta chain features in type 1 diabetes. Findings of the study overall: TCRB CDR3s were moderately but significantly shorter in Type 1 diabetes patients in all four CD4+ subsets.

Their antigens remain unidentified. Of the isolated RNA, all was reverse transcribed, and so the sequenced material was expressed TCRB transcripts. Some clones are missing from TCRdb's copy, which holds only in-frame ones; the method was immunoSEQ multiplex PCR. The sample shows 150,000 to 190,000 clones, approximately 10% of them seen only once. The sequencing input was central memory CD4+ T cells from blood. The receptor set was obtained from a man aged 30-40 years with type 1 diabetes.

The chain couples TRBV5-4 to TRBJ2-5; D might be TRBD1 (5 bases). Trimming removed 4 bases from V and 2 bases from J, with 12 bases in between. This CDR3 is built from 14 residues. Germline V gene data show CDR1 as SGHNT and CDR2 as YYREEE (reference sequence). For the CDR3, the DNA is TGTGCCAGCAGCGTCACAGGCTTGCAAGAGACCCAGTACTTC. It codes for CASSVTGLQETQYF.

The genes are TRBV6-5 and TRBJ2-1; 8 bases match TRBD2. The CDR3 has 14 amino acids. Germline assignment: CDR1 MNHEY and CDR2 SVGAGI. J gave up 5 bases and V 5 bases, and 5 bases lay outside the gene matches. The chain's CDR3 is CASSVLAVDNEQFF. CDR3 nucleotides: TGTGCCAGCAGTGTACTAGCGGTTGACAATGAGCAGTTCTTC.

CDR3 sequence (DNA): TGTGCCTGGAGCGGTTCCTACGAGCAGTACTTC. It translates to CAWSGSYEQYF. This rearrangement joins TRBV30 to TRBJ2-7, with unresolved D. V was shortened by 3 bases and J by 1 base, with 4 bases between the two germline ends. The germline gives CDR1 GTSNPN, CDR2 SVGIG (reference sequence). The CDR3 loop spans 11 amino acids.

This clone was seen once. The chain uses TRBV19 and TRBJ2-5, with 12 bases that match TRBD1. The CDR3 covers 14 residues. Losses at the gene ends were 8 bases for V and 4 bases for J; bases not matched to a gene: 5. The germline gives CDR1 LNHDA, CDR2 SQIVND (reference sequence). The CDR3, as DNA: TGTGCCAGTGGGGACAGGGGGCGAGGAGAGACCCAGTACTTC. Encoded protein: CASGDRGRGETQYF.

The chain combines TRBV2 with TRBJ2-7; TRBD2 matches 10 bases. The germline V gene encodes CDR1 SNHLY and CDR2 FYNNEI. V was clipped by 6 bases and J by 0 bases; unmatched bases: 5. The CDR3 loop spans 15 amino acids. The CDR3 bases are TGTGCCAGCAGGGAGGGACTAGCGCTCTCCTACGAGCAGTACTTC. Amino acid sequence: CASREGLALSYEQYF.

The sample holds a few counts of this clone. One end of the junction does not line up with germline, which may come from a read error. The rearrangement links TRBV7-7 to TRBJ2-5; 10 bases agree with TRBD2. Per the germline V gene, CDR1 is SSHAT and CDR2 is FNYEAQ (reference sequence). This CDR3 is built from 15 residues. As DNA, the CDR3 is TGTGCTAGCAGCCGCTGGACTAGCGGCCAAGAGACCCAGTACTTC. This sequence encodes CASSRWTSGQETQYF.

About this clone: Distinct nucleotide sequences in the sample also encode this CDR3. The chain links TRBV4-2 to TRBJ2-7, with 9 bases matching TRBD2. The CDR3 spans 15 residues. CDR1 is LGHNA, CDR2 YNFKEQ, per germline. Trimming at V came to 0 bases and at J to 1 base, leaving 1 base not matched to a gene. As DNA, the CDR3 is TGTGCCAGCAGCCAAGATGCGGGAGGGTCCTACGAGCAGTACTTC. This encodes CASSQDAGGSYEQYF.

The chain employs TRBV5-4 and TRBJ1-1; D is perhaps TRBD1 (5 bases). This CDR3 region has 13 residues. Trimming stripped 2 bases from V and 3 bases from J, with 8 bases between. Per the germline V gene, CDR1 is SGHNT and CDR2 is YYREEE (reference sequence). The CDR3 loop reads CASSFGGDTEAFF. DNA of the CDR3: TGTGCCAGCAGCTTTGGAGGGGACACTGAAGCTTTCTTT. The variable domain in full, with the rest retrieved from reference TRBV5-4 and TRBJ1-1, is ETGVTQSPTHLIKTRGQQVTLRCSSQSGHNTVSWYQQALGQGPQFIFQYYREEENGRGNFPPRFSGLQFPNYSSELNVNALELDDSALYLCASSFGGDTEAFFGQGTRLTVV.

This clone was seen a few times. The chain combines TRBV7-3 with TRBJ2-2, with D hard to call. This CDR3 spans 14 amino acids. Germline CDR1 and CDR2: SGHTA and FQGTGA. Trimming pared 5 bases from V and 4 bases from J, leaving 11 bases between. CDR3 coding DNA: TGTGCCAGCAGCCGCACTCCCACCACCGGGGAGCTGTTTTTT. Amino acid sequence: CASSRTPTTGELFF.

This clone has more than one count but fewer than ten. The V gene is TRBV7-3, the J gene TRBJ2-3; 15 bases agree with TRBD2. Germline CDR1 reads SGHTA; CDR2 reads FQGTGA. The V segment lost 6 bases and the J segment 10 bases; nucleotides outside the gene matches: 8. CDR3 length: 15 residues. The CDR3 spells CASSSGLAGGIAQYF. The CDR3 bases are TGTGCCAGCAGTTCGGGACTAGCGGGAGGTATTGCGCAGTATTTT.

This clone was seen a handful of times. One junction end does not reproduce the germline sequence, and a read error may be involved. This chain uses TRBV7-7 with TRBJ1-4, with D possibly being TRBD1 (6 bases). CDR1 SSHAT and CDR2 FNYEAQ come from the germline V gene (reference sequence). The CDR3 is 15 amino acids. CDR3 nucleotide sequence: TGTGCTAGCAGCGCCTTTACAGGGACTAATGAAAAACTGTTTTTT. Translating it yields CASSAFTGTNEKLFF.

Concerning this clone: One end of the junction is discordant with germline, which a read error may explain. The CDR3 sequence is CASGRGYNEQFF. CDR3 nucleotide sequence: TGCGCTAGCGGGAGGGGGTACAATGAGCAGTTCTTC. The rearrangement links TRBV5-4 to TRBJ2-1, with 12 bases identical to TRBD2. The CDR3 consists of 12 residues. Germline CDR1 SGHNT, CDR2 YYREEE (reference sequence).

This clone was counted between two and nine times. J is TRBJ2-1 and V is TRBV30; 8 bases align to TRBD2. The CDR3 is 14 residues long. Looked up from germline, CDR1 is GTSNPN and CDR2 is SVGIG (reference sequence). Germline trimming cut 0 bases from V and 6 bases from J; bases unmatched to any gene: 4. CDR3 nucleotides: TGTGCCTGGAGTGTAGCGGGAGAAGGCAATGAGCAGTTCTTC. Protein product: CAWSVAGEGNEQFF.

In its sample, this clone was seen once. The V and J genes are TRBV6-6 and TRBJ2-7, with TRBD1 matching over 7 bases. Germline V gene data show CDR1 as MNHNY and CDR2 as SVGAGI (reference sequence). The CDR3 runs to 14 residues. V dropped 6 bases and J dropped 11; count of bases not matched to a gene: 16. The CDR3 loop reads CASSNRQGARDEYF. CDR3 coding DNA: TGTGCCAGCAGCAACAGACAGGGAGCACGAGACGAGTACTTC.

The sample holds many counts of this clone. The chain couples TRBV29-1 to TRBJ2-1; D remains unclear. CDR3 size: 10 residues. In germline, CDR1 is SQVTM, CDR2 ANQGSEA. V shed 4 bases and J shed 9 bases, with 7 bases lying between them. The CDR3 DNA reads TGCAGCGTTGGCGTAGTTGAGCAGTTCTTC. Encoded protein: CSVGVVEQFF.

This chain uses TRBV19 with TRBJ2-3; 12 positions match TRBD1. Germline CDR1 reads LNHDA; CDR2 reads SQIVND (reference sequence). V gave up 3 bases and J gave up 3 bases; unmatched junction bases: 1. The CDR3 is 15 amino acids. The CDR3 protein is CASSMGQGATDTQYF. DNA of the CDR3: TGTGCCAGTAGTATGGGACAGGGGGCAACAGATACGCAGTATTTT.

This clone was detected a few times. This chain connects TRBV9 to TRBJ2-1, with D unclear. With 0 bases removed from V and 3 bases from J, the gap between germline ends came to 13 bases. CDR1 is SGDLS and CDR2 is YYNGEE in the germline V gene. There are 16 residues in the CDR3. CDR3 bases: TGTGCCAGCAGCGTAGCCGGTTCAACGCGCTACAATGAGCAGTTCTTC. It encodes CASSVAGSTRYNEQFF.

This clone was seen only a few times. The rearrangement joins TRBV27 to TRBJ2-7; 10 bases align to TRBD2. The J segment lost 0 bases and the V segment lost 6 bases, leaving 5 bases of the junction unmatched. Germline loops: CDR1 MNHEY, CDR2 SMNVEV (reference sequence). The CDR3 extends over 15 amino acids. For the CDR3, the DNA is TGTGCCAGCAGGGCGACTAGCGGGTTCTCCTACGAGCAGTACTTC. This encodes CASRATSGFSYEQYF.

This clone has just a few counts. The V call is TRBV19, the J call TRBJ1-5; the D gene is possibly TRBD1 (6 bases). V was clipped by 5 bases and J by 5 bases, with 13 bases between them. CDR1 and CDR2 from the germline V gene are LNHDA and SQIVND (reference sequence). The CDR3 length is 14 residues. This chain's CDR3 is CASSAITGYQPQHF. CDR3 DNA sequence: TGTGCCAGTAGTGCAATCACAGGGTATCAGCCCCAGCATTTT.

V gene TRBV30 combines with J gene TRBJ2-1, with 10 positions matching TRBD2. This CDR3 spans 16 amino acids. Germline-derived CDR1 and CDR2 are GTSNPN and SVGIG (reference sequence). Trimming removed 3 bases from V and 0 bases from J; junction bases left unmatched: 5. DNA of the CDR3: TGTGCCTGGAGGGGTAGCGGGGGGAGCTCCTACAATGAGCAGTTCTTC. It encodes CAWRGSGGSSYNEQFF.

This clone showed up just a few times. The chain links TRBV30 to TRBJ2-4; 7 bases fit TRBD1. Looked up from germline, CDR1 is GTSNPN and CDR2 is SVGIG (reference sequence). V lost 4 bases and J lost 0; bases outside the gene matches: 12. CDR3 length: 17 residues. The CDR3 DNA follows: TGTGCCTGGATGCCCCACCCGGGACAGCAAGCCAAAAACATTCAGTACTTC. Its protein is CAWMPHPGQQAKNIQYF.

V usage is TRBV11-1 and J usage is TRBJ1-1, with D uncertain. The CDR3 contains 13 residues. From germline, CDR1 is SGHAT and CDR2 FQDESV (reference sequence). The germline V and J ends were trimmed by 5 bases and 5 bases, with 12 bases remaining between them. In nucleotides, the CDR3 is TGTGCCAGCAGCCCCCATGAGGGTACTGAAGCTTTCTTT. Encoded protein: CASSPHEGTEAFF. The full variable domain, rest sourced from reference TRBV11-1 and TRBJ1-1, is EAEVAQSPRYKITEKSQAVAFWCDPISGHATLYWYRQILGQGPELLVQFQDESVVDDSQLPKDRFSAERLKGVDSTLKIQPAELGDSAMYLCASSPHEGTEAFFGQGTRLTVV.

This clone was counted a few times. V gene TRBV4-2 combines with J gene TRBJ2-5; 7 bases match TRBD1. This CDR3 spans 14 amino acids. Germline V gene lookup returns CDR1 LGHNA and CDR2 YNFKEQ. The junction had 3 bases not matched to a gene; V was cut back by 2 bases and J by 3 bases. CDR3 sequence reads: CASSQIDREETQYF. The CDR3 coding sequence is TGTGCCAGCAGCCAAATAGACAGGGAAGAGACCCAGTACTTC.

In its sample, this clone was seen a few times. The rearrangement links TRBV5-1 to TRBJ1-1; no clear D gene. This CDR3 region has 14 residues. Germline V CDR1 and CDR2: SGHRS, YFSETQ. V was clipped by 5 bases and J by 1 base, with 12 bases between them. CDR3 in amino acids: CASRGVSGNTEAFF. CDR3 DNA: TGCGCCAGCAGGGGAGTATCGGGGAACACTGAAGCTTTCTTT.

This clone was detected only a few times. This sequence joins TRBV7-2 and TRBJ2-1; 7 nucleotides match TRBD2. The V gene end was trimmed by 1 base and the J gene end by 10 bases; junction bases not matched to a gene: 10. The CDR3 is 15 amino acids. Germline V gene sequence: CDR1 SGHTA, CDR2 FQGNSA. This CDR3 reads CASSLESVGGREQFF. The CDR3 region has the DNA TGTGCCAGCAGCTTAGAGTCGGTGGGAGGGCGAGAGCAGTTCTTC. Using reference TRBV7-2 and TRBJ2-1 for the parts outside the CDR3, the full variable domain is GAGVSQSPSNKVTEKGKDVELRCDPISGHTALYWYRQSLGQGLEFLIYFQGNSAPDKSGLPSDRFSAERTGGSVSTLTIQRTQQEDSAVYLCASSLESVGGREQFFGPGTRLTVL.

This clone has more than one count but fewer than ten. This sequence joins TRBV6-6 and TRBJ1-2, with TRBD1 as a possible D gene (5 bases). V gave up 8 bases and J gave up 7 bases, with 17 bases separating them. Germline loops: CDR1 MNHNY, CDR2 SVGAGI (reference sequence). The CDR3 loop spans 13 amino acids. CDR3: CASEAGLVLGYTF. CDR3 nucleotides: TGTGCCAGCGAGGCAGGGTTAGTCCTTGGCTACACCTTC.